Here is one T cell receptor beta chain with its context. CDR1 and CDR2 from the germline V gene are LGHNT and FRNRAP. Trimming removed 2 bases from V and 10 bases from J, with 12 bases in between. The length of the CDR3 is 13 residues. Only in-frame clones appear in the TCRdb table, and some are missing; sequencing was by immunoSEQ multiplex PCR. The sample lists 55,000 to 80,000 clones; around 80% were seen once. The sample belongs to a study of neoadjuvant anti-PD-1 for oral cavity cancer. Source: PBMCs, taken before nivolumab (anti-PD-1) treatment. The TCR was taken from a person aged 35-80 years with oral cavity squamous cell carcinoma. The V gene is TRBV12-5, the J gene TRBJ2-1; no clear D. The CDR3 bases are TGTGCTAGTGGTTTGCTCCTGGAAGGCGAGCAGTTCTTC. Its protein is CASGLLLEGEQFF.